This is a list of T cell receptor beta chains from one sample in a study of cytomegalovirus exposure and HLA in healthy donors. Assay: immunoSEQ multiplex PCR; the TCRdb copy retains only in-frame clones and omits some. The sample gives about 82,000 clones, less than 80% of which show up once; under 25% is in the top ten. Sequencing used PBMCs. The receptor set was obtained from a woman in her fifties or sixties in good health and CMV-seropositive. Each CDR3 is given with its conserved first and last residue. The order of the fields is D gene, J gene, clone size, V gene, CDR3 DNA, CDR3 protein. A D gene is named only where the DNA matches it firmly. For some rows the clone size is stated as once, few or many, or as a class when expanded; others skip it.

>TRBD1|TRBJ2-2|few|TRBV27
TGTGCCAGCAGTTTAGACAGGGGTCTCGACACCGGGGAGCTGTTTTTT
CASSLDRGLDTGELFF
>TRBD2|TRBJ2-1|.|TRBV11-2
TGTGCCAGCAGAATAACGCGGGGGGGAATCTACAATGAGCAGTTCTTC
CASRITRGGIYNEQFF
>.|TRBJ1-3|.|TRBV19
TGTGCCAGTAGTATCTCTATCTCTGGAAACACCATATATTTT
CASSISISGNTIYF
>.|TRBJ1-1|.|TRBV5-1
TGCGCCAGCAGCTTGCAGGGTGGGAACACTGAAGCTTTCTTT
CASSLQGGNTEAFF
>.|TRBJ1-1|.|TRBV10-1
TGCGCCAGCAGTGAGCAGGGGCCCGATGAAGCTTTCTTT
CASSEQGPDEAFF
>.|TRBJ1-2|.|TRBV4-2
TGTGCCAGCAGCCAAGATTACAGGGCTAACTATGGCTACACCTTC
CASSQDYRANYGYTF
>.|TRBJ1-1|.|TRBV6-1
TGTGCCAGCAGGACAGGAGGAGGAACTGAAGCTTTCTTT
CASRTGGGTEAFF
>.|TRBJ2-5|once|TRBV2
TGTGCCAGCAGTGTACGGGGGGCCGGGGAGACCCAGTACTTC
CASSVRGAGETQYF
>.|TRBJ1-1|.|TRBV7-9
TGTGCCAGCAGCTTAGTATACGGGGTGGGTCTCCTGAACACTGAAGCTTTCTTT
CASSLVYGVGLLNTEAFF
>.|TRBJ1-6|.|TRBV5-6
TGTGCCAGCAGCTTGGCGGGCGCCAGGGCAAATTCACCCCTCCACTTT
CASSLAGARANSPLHF
>.|TRBJ2-5|.|TRBV18
TGTGCCAGCTCACCAGACGGACTACAAGAGACCCAGTACTTC
CASSPDGLQETQYF
>TRBD2|TRBJ2-5|few|TRBV28
TGTGCCAGCAGTTTGGCGGGGGGATGGGGCCAAGAGACCCAGTACTTC
CASSLAGGWGQETQYF
>.|TRBJ2-5|few|TRBV5-1
TGCGCCAGCAGCTTAATTACGGGGGTGCAAGAGACCCAGTACTTC
CASSLITGVQETQYF
>.|TRBJ2-5|.|TRBV5-1
TGCGCCAGCAGCTTTTACGAGGAGACCCAGTACTTC
CASSFYEETQYF
>.|TRBJ1-1|.|TRBV29-1
TGCAGCGTGAAGGCGGGGTGGGGAATGAACACTGAAGCTTTCTTT
CSVKAGWGMNTEAFF
>TRBD2|TRBJ2-1|few|TRBV5-1
TGCGCCAGCAGCTTGGCTCTAGCGGTCGGCGATGAGCAGTTCTTC
CASSLALAVGDEQFF
>.|TRBJ1-3|.|TRBV9
TGTGCCAGCAGCGTAGGGGGGGACCAGAACACCATATATTTT
CASSVGGDQNTIYF
>TRBD1|TRBJ2-2|.|TRBV19
TGTGCCAGTAGTATCCCACTATACAGGGGGCACACCGGGGAGCTGTTTTTT
CASSIPLYRGHTGELFF
>TRBD1|TRBJ2-3|.|TRBV28
TGTGCCAGCGGCCCCAGGGGGACAGATACGCAGTATTTT
CASGPRGTDTQYF
>.|TRBJ2-7|.|TRBV6-5
TGTGCCAGCAGTTACCGGGACAACTCCTACGAGCAGTACTTC
CASSYRDNSYEQYF
>.|TRBJ2-3|.|TRBV5-1
TGCGCCAGCAGGGCCGGAGGCACAGATACGCAGTATTTT
CASRAGGTDTQYF
>.|TRBJ2-7|.|TRBV11-2
TGTGCCAGCAGCTCTACGATGAGGCTCTACGAGCAGTACTTC
CASSSTMRLYEQYF